This T cell receptor (beta chain) was retrieved from a study of cytomegalovirus exposure and HLA in healthy donors. Study results and limitations: Cytomegalovirus association was assigned to 150 to 200 TCR beta chains. Most of the TCR beta V segments (in an earlier analysis) were productive either about 87% or about 30% of the time.

On this clone: What it recognizes is unknown.

PCR amplification relied on 60 Vbeta primers (plus 13 Jbeta primers). Authors' methods: The authors later counted roughly 79 million unique TCR beta chains, around 9.9 million of them shared. Some clones are missing from TCRdb's copy, which holds only in-frame ones; the method was immunoSEQ multiplex PCR. Clone size and V and J calls were adopted from that table, with D and trimming inferred from the DNA. The data hold roughly 84,000 clones, with under 80% observed a single time. V was pared by 9 bases and J by 2 bases, with 15 bases between. CDR1 and CDR2 (germline): SNHLY, FYNNEI. This CDR3 spans 14 amino acids. Unrecorded immune exposure was likely among donors, who were nominally healthy when sampled.

Sequences were obtained from PBMCs. The chain is built from TRBV2 and TRBJ2-3; perhaps TRBD1 as D (5 bases). This TCR was sampled from a male donor in good health and CMV-seropositive. The DNA for the CDR3 is TGTGCCAGGCCCATCGGCAGGGACACAGATACGCAGTATTTT. Amino acid sequence: CARPIGRDTDTQYF.